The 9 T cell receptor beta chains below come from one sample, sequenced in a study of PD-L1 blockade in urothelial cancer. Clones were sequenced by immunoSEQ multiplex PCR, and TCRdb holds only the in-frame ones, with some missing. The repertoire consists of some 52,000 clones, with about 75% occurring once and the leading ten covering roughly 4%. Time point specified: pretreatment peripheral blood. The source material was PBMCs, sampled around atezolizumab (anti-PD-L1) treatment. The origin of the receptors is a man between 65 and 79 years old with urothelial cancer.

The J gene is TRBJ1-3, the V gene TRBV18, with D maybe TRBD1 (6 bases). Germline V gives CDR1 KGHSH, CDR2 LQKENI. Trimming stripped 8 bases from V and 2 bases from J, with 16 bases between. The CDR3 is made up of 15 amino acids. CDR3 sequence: CASKRDKNAGNTIYF. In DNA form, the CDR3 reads TGTGCCAGCAAAAGGGACAAAAACGCTGGAAACACCATATATTTT. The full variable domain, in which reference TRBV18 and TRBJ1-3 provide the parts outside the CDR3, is NAGVMQNPRHLVRRRGQEARLRCSPMKGHSHVYWYRQLPEEGLKFMVYLQKENIIDESGMPKERFSAEFPKEGPSILRIQQVVRGDSAAYFCASKRDKNAGNTIYFGEGSWLTVV.

The CDR3 DNA is TGTGCCAGCAGTGAGGGGACTAGCGAGCGCAATGAGCAGTTCTTC. It yields the protein CASSEGTSERNEQFF. The chain combines TRBV2 with TRBJ2-1; 10 bases agree with TRBD2. In germline, CDR1 is SNHLY, CDR2 FYNNEI. Trimming took 3 bases from V and 6 from J; bases not matched to a gene: 5. The CDR3 contains 15 residues.

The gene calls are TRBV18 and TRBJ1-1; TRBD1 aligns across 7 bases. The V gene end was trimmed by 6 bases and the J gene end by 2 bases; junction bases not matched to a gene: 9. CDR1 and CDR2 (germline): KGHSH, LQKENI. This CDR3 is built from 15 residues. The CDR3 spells CASSLFRDSNTEAFF. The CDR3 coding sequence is TGTGCCAGCTCTCTTTTTCGGGACAGTAACACTGAAGCTTTCTTT.

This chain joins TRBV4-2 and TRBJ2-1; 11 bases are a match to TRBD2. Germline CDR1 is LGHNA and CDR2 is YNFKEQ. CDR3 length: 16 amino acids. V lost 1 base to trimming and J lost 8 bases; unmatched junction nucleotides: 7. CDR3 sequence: CASSQAQLAGADEQFF. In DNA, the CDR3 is TGTGCCAGCAGCCAAGCCCAACTAGCGGGAGCGGATGAGCAGTTCTTC.

The CDR3 loop is CASSLAGRVQETQYF. For the CDR3, the DNA is TGTGCCAGCAGCTTGGCCGGCAGGGTTCAAGAGACCCAGTACTTC. V and J are TRBV5-4 and TRBJ2-5; possible D gene TRBD1, 5 bases. This CDR3 contains 15 residues. Per the germline V gene, CDR1 is SGHNT and CDR2 is YYREEE (reference sequence). The germline V and J ends were trimmed by 0 bases and 2 bases, with 11 bases remaining between them.

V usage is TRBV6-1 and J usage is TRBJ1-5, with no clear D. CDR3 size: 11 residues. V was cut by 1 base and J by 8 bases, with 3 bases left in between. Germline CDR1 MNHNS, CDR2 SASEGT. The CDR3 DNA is TGTGCCAGCAGTGAAGTCGAGCCCCAGCATTTT. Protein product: CASSEVEPQHF.

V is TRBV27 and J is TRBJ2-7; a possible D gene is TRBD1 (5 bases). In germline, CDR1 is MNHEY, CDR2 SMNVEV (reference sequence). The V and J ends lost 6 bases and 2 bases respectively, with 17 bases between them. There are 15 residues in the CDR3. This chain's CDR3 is CASSPIGQGAYEQYF. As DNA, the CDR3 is TGTGCCAGCAGCCCGATCGGGCAGGGCGCCTACGAGCAGTACTTC.

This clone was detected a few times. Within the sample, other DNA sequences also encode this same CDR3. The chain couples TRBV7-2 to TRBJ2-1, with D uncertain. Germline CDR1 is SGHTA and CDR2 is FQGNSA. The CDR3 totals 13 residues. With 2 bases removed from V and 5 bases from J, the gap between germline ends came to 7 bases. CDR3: CASSLQRDNEQFF. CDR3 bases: TGTGCCAGCAGCTTACAAAGAGACAATGAGCAGTTCTTC.

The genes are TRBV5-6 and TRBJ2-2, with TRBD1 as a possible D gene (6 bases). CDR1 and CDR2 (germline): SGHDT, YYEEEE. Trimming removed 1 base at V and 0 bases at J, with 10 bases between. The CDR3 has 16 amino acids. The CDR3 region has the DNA TGTGCCAGCAGCTTGCAATGGACAGCGAACACCGGGGAGCTGTTTTTT. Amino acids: CASSLQWTANTGELFF.